A single sample gave rise to the 2 T cell receptor beta chains below, sequenced in a study of monozygotic twins with inflammatory bowel disease. TCRdb reprocessed the 5' RACE reads and stores each CDR3 protein as one record, lacking DNA. Listed are roughly 320,000 distinct CDR3 sequences; 5.5% to 6.5% falls within the top ten. What was sequenced was blood. Receptors originate from a human donor with ulcerative colitis or Crohn's disease, or a healthy co-twin of an affected twin (not recorded which).

The rearrangement uses TRBV6-2 or TRBV6-3 and TRBJ2-3; the TCRdb D gene call, TRBD2, has no DNA to confirm it. Germline loops: CDR1 MNHEY, CDR2 SVGEGT. The CDR3 spans 17 residues. The CDR3 protein is CASSSTIAGGGTDTQYF.

The J gene is TRBJ1-1, the V gene TRBV4-1; the TRBD1 assignment by TCRdb is unverifiable without DNA. This CDR3 is built from 14 residues. Germline CDR1 MGHRA, CDR2 YSYEKL. CDR3: CASSPTGRHTEAFF.